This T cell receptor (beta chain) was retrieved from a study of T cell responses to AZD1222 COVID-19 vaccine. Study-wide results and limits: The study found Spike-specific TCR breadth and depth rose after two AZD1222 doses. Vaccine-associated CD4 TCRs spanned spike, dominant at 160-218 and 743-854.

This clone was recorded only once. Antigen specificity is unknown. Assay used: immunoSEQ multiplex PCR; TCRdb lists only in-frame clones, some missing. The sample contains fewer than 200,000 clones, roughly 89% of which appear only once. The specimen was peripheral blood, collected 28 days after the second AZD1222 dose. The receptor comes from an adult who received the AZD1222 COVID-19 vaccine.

As DNA, the CDR3 is TGTGCCAGCTCTTTTCGGGGGGACAGCAATCAGCCCCAGCATTTT. It translates to CASSFRGDSNQPQHF. The V call is TRBV9, the J call TRBJ1-5, with D tentatively TRBD1 (5 bases). This CDR3 spans 15 amino acids. Trimming cost V 7 bases and J 1 base, with 15 bases left between them. The germline V gene encodes CDR1 SGDLS and CDR2 YYNGEE.